This T cell receptor beta chain emerged from a study of CXCR3-negative and CXCR3-positive naive CD8 T cells. Study-wide points: CXCR3-negative and CXCR3-positive naive cells shared comparable TRBV-TRBJ usage, but memory cells did not. Sequencing showed both naive subsets with comparably high diversity, and memory CD8+ cells much lower.

CD45RO-CCR7+CD27+CD95- was the phenotype of naive CD8+ T cells. Of note for this clonotype: The antigen is undetermined.

The CDR3 runs 13 residues. Germline V gene sequence: CDR1 MGHDK, CDR2 SYGVNS. The TRB cDNA libraries were prepared by 5' RACE with UMI labels. With the 5' RACE reads reprocessed, TCRdb shows one record per CDR3 protein and no DNA. In all, the sample yields tens of thousands of distinct CDR3 sequences. This sequence originates from a human donor in good health. Some clones in this sample may be carry-over from other donors' samples. Sequencing was done on a sample of naive CXCR3- CD8+ T cells from blood. Regarding subset: CD45RO-CCR7+CD27+CD95- naive CD8+ T cells lacking CXCR3 (TNR3-). The chain uses TRBV25-1 and TRBJ1-1; as DNA is missing, the TRBD1 call by TCRdb cannot be tested. The CDR3 sequence is CASSRPGGSGAFF.